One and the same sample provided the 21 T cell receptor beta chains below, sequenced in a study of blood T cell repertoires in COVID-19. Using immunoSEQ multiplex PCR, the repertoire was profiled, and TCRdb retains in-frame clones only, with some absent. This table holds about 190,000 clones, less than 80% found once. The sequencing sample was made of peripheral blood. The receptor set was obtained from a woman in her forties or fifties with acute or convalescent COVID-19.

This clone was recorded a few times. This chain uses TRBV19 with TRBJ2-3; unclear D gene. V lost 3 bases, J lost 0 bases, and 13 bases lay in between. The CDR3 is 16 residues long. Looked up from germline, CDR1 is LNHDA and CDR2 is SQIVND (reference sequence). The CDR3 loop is CASSISAPYSTDTQYF. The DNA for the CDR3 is TGTGCCAGTAGTATTAGTGCACCCTATAGCACAGATACGCAGTATTTT.

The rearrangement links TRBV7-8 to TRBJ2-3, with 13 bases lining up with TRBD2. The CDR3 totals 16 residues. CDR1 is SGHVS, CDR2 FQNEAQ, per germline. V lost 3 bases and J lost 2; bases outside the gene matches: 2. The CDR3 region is CASSFGLAGDTDTQYF. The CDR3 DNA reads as TGTGCCAGCAGCTTTGGACTAGCGGGAGACACAGATACGCAGTATTTT.

CDR3 in DNA: TGCGCCAGCAGTGAATCCGGGACAGGGAGAGATACGCAGTATTTT. Protein sequence: CASSESGTGRDTQYF. The chain combines TRBV10-1 with TRBJ2-3, with 9 bases fitting TRBD1. Looked up from germline, CDR1 is WNHNN and CDR2 is SYGVQD (reference sequence). The CDR3 has 15 amino acids. The J segment lost 5 bases and the V segment lost 3 bases, leaving 6 bases of the junction unmatched.

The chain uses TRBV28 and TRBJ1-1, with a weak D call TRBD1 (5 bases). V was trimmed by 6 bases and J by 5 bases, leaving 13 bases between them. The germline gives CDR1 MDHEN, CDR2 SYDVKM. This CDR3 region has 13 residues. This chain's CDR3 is CASRPQGWTEAFF. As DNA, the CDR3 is TGTGCCAGCAGACCCCAGGGTTGGACTGAAGCTTTCTTT.

Here the CDR3 DNA reads TGTGCCAGCAGCTTAGTTGGTGGAATGCTAGGTTTGGACACCGGGGAGCTGTTTTTT. Protein product: CASSLVGGMLGLDTGELFF. The chain uses TRBV7-7 and TRBJ2-2; D is ambiguous. Trimming left V 1 base short and J 3 bases short, with 21 bases between. CDR1 and CDR2 (germline): SSHAT, FNYEAQ (reference sequence). The CDR3 consists of 19 residues.

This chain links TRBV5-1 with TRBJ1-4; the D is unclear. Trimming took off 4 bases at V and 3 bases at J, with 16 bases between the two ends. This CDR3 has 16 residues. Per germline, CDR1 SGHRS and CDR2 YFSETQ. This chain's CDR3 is CASSPSPETSNEKLFF. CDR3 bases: TGCGCCAGCAGCCCTTCTCCGGAGACTTCTAATGAAAAACTGTTTTTT. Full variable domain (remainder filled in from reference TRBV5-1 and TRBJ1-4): KAGVTQTPRYLIKTRGQQVTLSCSPISGHRSVSWYQQTPGQGLQFLFEYFSETQRNKGNFPGRFSGRQFSNSRSEMNVSTLELGDSALYLCASSPSPETSNEKLFFGSGTQLSVL.

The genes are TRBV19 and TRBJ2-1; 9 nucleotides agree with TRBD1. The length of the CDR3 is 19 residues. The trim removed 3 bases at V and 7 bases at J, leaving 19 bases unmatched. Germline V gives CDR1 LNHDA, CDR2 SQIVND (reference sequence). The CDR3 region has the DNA TGTGCCAGTAGTATCGTACTAATAATGGGGGACAGGGAAGGGAATGAGCAGTTCTTC. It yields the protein CASSIVLIMGDREGNEQFF.

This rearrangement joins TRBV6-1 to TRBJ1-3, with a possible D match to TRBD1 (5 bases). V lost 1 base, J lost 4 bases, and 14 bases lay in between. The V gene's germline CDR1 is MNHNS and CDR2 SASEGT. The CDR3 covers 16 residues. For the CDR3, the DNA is TGTGCCAGCAGTGAAGTAGGAGGGGCTGCAGGAAACACCATATATTTT. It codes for CASSEVGGAAGNTIYF.

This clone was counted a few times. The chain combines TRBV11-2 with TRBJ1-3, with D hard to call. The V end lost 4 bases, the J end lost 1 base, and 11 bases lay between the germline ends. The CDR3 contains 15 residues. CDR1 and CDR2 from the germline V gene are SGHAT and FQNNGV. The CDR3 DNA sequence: TGTGCCAGCAGCTCCGGTGCGGGTTCTGGAAACACCATATATTTT. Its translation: CASSSGAGSGNTIYF. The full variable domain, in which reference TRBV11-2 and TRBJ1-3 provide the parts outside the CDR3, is EAGVAQSPRYKIIEKRQSVAFWCNPISGHATLYWYQQILGQGPKLLIQFQNNGVVDDSQLPKDRFSAERLKGVDSTLKIQPAKLEDSAVYLCASSSGAGSGNTIYFGEGSWLTVV.

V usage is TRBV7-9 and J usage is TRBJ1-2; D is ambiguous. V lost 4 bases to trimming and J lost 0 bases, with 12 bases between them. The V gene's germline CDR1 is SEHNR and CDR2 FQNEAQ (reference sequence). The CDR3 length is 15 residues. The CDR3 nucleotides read TGTGCCAGCAGCTCCGAGGAGCTTTCTAACTATGGCTACACCTTC. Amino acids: CASSSEELSNYGYTF.

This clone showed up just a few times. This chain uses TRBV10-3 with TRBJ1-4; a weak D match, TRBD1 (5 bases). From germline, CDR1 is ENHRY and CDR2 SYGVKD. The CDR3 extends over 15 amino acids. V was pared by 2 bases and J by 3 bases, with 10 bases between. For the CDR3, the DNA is TGTGCCATCAGTGAGGCAGGGACTTCTAATGAAAAACTGTTTTTT. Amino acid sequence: CAISEAGTSNEKLFF.

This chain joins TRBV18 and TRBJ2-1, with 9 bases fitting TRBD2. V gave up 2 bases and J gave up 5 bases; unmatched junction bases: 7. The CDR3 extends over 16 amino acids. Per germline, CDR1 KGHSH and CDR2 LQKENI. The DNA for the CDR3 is TGTGCCAGCTCACCAGGGTCTAGCGGGAATCACAATGAGCAGTTCTTC. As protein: CASSPGSSGNHNEQFF.

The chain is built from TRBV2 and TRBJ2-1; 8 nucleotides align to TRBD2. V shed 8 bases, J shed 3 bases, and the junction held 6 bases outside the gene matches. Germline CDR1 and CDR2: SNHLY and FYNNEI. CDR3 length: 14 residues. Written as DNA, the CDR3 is TGTGCCAGCGAGAGGCGGGGGGTCTACAATGAGCAGTTCTTC. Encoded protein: CASERRGVYNEQFF.

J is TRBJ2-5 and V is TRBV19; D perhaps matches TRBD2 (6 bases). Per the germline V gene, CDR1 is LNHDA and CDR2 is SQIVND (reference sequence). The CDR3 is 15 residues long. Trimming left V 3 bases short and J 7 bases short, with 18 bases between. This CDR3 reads CASSIRLVDRATQYF. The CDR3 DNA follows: TGTGCCAGTAGTATTAGACTAGTCGACCGTGCGACCCAGTACTTC.

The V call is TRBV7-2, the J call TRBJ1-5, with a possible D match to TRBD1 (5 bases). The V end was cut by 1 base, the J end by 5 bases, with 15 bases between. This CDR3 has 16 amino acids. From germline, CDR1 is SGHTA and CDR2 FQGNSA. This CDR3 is CASSLVGTSGYQPQHF. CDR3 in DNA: TGTGCCAGCAGCTTAGTAGGGACTTCGGGGTATCAGCCCCAGCATTTT.

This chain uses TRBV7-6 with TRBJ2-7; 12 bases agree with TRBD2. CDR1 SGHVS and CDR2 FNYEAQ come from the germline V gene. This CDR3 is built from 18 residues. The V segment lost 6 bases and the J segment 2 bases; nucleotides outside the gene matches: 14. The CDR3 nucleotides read TGTGCCAGCAGTCCTACTAGCGGGGGGACCTTGGGAGCCTACGAGCAGTACTTC. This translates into CASSPTSGGTLGAYEQYF.

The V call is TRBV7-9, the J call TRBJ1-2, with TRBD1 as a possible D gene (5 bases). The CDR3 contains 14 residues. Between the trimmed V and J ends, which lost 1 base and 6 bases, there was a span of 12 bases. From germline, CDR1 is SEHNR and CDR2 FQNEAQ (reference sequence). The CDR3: CASSLGAGLDGYTF. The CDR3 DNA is TGTGCCAGCAGCTTAGGGGCAGGGCTGGATGGCTACACCTTC.

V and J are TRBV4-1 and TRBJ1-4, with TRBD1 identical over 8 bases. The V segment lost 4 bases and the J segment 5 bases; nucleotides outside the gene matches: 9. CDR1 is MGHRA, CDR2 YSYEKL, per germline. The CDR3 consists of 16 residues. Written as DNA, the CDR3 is TGCGCCAGCAGCCGCACGACAGGGGTCCAAAATGAAAAACTGTTTTTT. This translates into CASSRTTGVQNEKLFF.

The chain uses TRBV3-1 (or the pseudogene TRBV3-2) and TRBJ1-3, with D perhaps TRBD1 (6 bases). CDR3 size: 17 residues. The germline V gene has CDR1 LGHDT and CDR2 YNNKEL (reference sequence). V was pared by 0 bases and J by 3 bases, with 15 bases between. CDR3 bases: TGTGCCAGCAGCCAAGAAGGAGGCAGGGGAATTGGAAACACCATATATTTT. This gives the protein CASSQEGGRGIGNTIYF.

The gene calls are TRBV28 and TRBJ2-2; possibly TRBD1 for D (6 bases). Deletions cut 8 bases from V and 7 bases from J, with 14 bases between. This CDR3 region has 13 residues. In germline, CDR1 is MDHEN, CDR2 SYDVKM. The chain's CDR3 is CASRTANNGELFF. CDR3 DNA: TGTGCCAGCCGGACAGCTAATAACGGGGAGCTGTTTTTT.

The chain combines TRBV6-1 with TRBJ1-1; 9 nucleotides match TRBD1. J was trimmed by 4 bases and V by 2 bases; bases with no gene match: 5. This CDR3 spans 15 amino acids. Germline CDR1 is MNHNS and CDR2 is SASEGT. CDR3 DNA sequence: TGTGCCAGCAGTGAACCGGGACAGGGAACCACTGAAGCTTTCTTT. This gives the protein CASSEPGQGTTEAFF.